This T cell receptor (beta chain) was captured in a study of cytomegalovirus exposure and HLA in healthy donors. The protocol was immunoSEQ multiplex PCR, while the TCRdb copy is restricted to in-frame clones and leaves out a portion. This sample has some 130,000 clones, with roughly 93% found just once. A note on this clone: No antigen is known for it.

This CDR3 is built from 16 residues. From germline, CDR1 is SGDLS and CDR2 YYNGEE. V dropped 3 bases and J dropped 2; count of bases not matched to a gene: 9. Broader study findings: TCR clusters originating in the first cohort tended to co-occur in the 120 validation repertoires, according to a later analysis.

The source of this sequence is a man between 18 and 35 years old in good health and CMV-seropositive. This chain uses TRBV9 with TRBJ2-3; 7 bases match TRBD2. Input material: PBMCs. This chain's CDR3 is CASSAGGGDITDTQYF. Here the CDR3 DNA reads TGTGCCAGCAGCGCGGGGGGAGGGGATATCACAGATACGCAGTATTTT.